This entry features one TCR beta chain sequence. This clone was observed a handful of times. Its antigen has not been determined. No base quality information exists; no much larger clone differs at one position. TCRbeta CDR3 regions were amplified from genomic DNA by means of the immunoSEQ Assay, a bias-controlled multiplex PCR. Under the source paper's analysis protocol: Nucleated cell counts per sample were estimated from amplification of reference gene primers within the assay. To quantify the absolute abundance of each unique TCRbeta CDR3 rearrangement, sequence reads were collapsed and filtered. For each sample, productive Simpson clonality was calculated as the square root of Simpson's diversity index across productive rearrangements. What TCRdb holds here is the immuneACCESS table cut down to in-frame rearrangements. Part of the clones is not present; checked against another copy, under half of the missing clones reflect an unresolved V gene, and the others are unexplained. Clone size and the V and J calls come from that table; the DNA yielded D and trimming. Present in this sample are about 350,000 clones, around nine tenths of which were seen just once. The biggest ten clones account for around 3.5% of the sample.

This sample was taken from a study of blood T cell repertoires in COVID-19 (dated by TCRdb to 2019 to 2021). Describing the broader study: Samples from collaborators originated in the United States, Italy and Spain and spanned both the acute and convalescent phases of COVID-19. The material from the prospective study consisted of cDNA or gDNA derived from T cells, B-cell-depleted T cells, or PBMCs. Deeply sampled blood TCRbeta repertoires from subjects exposed to, actively infected with, or recovered from COVID-19 were included in the dataset. The repertoires were released in a freely available public database intended as a resource for research on the immune response to SARS-CoV-2. The samples were drawn from the first 160 participants of the ongoing ImmuneRACE study and from 1,254 subjects provided by 6 global collaborators. Sample metadata almost always included a de-identified subject ID, COVID-19 status, age in years and sex. Where available, HLA class I and class II types were taken from metadata supplied by the sample provider and were not determined by assay-based typing.

A second Seattle source provided samples from volunteer blood donors who had recovered from COVID-19. Each collaborating institution followed its own protocols to collect whole blood in K2EDTA tubes. For TCRbeta analysis, collaborator samples were shipped as frozen whole blood, as isolated PBMCs, or as DNA extracted from either sample type. The CDR3 has 15 amino acids, counting the end cysteine and phenylalanine. Only the CDR3 part of the read is kept: 45 bases, read in frame from the first base. The germline V gene supplies CDR1 SQVTM and CDR2 ANQGSEA. At the junction V is shortened by 3 bases and J by 4 bases; bases outside the gene matches: 10. Overall results and qualifications from the work: How much clinical and demographic metadata was included differed by source and by participant, and the metadata was provided uncurated.

This TCR was recovered from a woman between 18 and 30 years old who had recovered from COVID-19. The chain is made from TRBV29-1 and TRBJ1-2, with 8 middle bases fitting TRBD1. Input material: peripheral blood. CDR3 sequence: CSVEFWTGRGYGYTF. The DNA sequence follows: TGCAGCGTTGAGTTCTGGACAGGGAGAGGCTATGGCTACACCTTC.